This T cell receptor (beta chain) was found in a study of blood T cell repertoires in COVID-19. The overall study: Some COVID-19 samples were acute and others convalescent; all came from the United States, Italy and Spain. T cells, B-cell-depleted T cells, or PBMCs supplied cDNA or gDNA.

Per the original data handling: Reference gene primer amplification yielded estimated nucleated cell counts. Measured with immunoSEQ multiplex PCR; TCRdb has only the in-frame clones, and not every one. V, J and clone size are taken as reported in that table, and D and trimming were inferred from the DNA itself. This repertoire shows roughly 200,000 clones, about nine tenths found once; its top ten account for 6.5% to 8.5%. This receptor was identified in a man aged 35-49 years with acute or convalescent COVID-19. Specimen: peripheral blood.

The DNA of the CDR3 is TGTGCCTGGAGTGAGGGTAGGGGGGGCACTGAAGCTTTCTTT. Translated: CAWSEGRGGTEAFF. The gene calls are TRBV30 and TRBJ1-1; a weak D match, TRBD1 (6 bases). CDR1 and CDR2 from the germline V gene are GTSNPN and SVGIG (reference sequence). This CDR3 is 14 amino acids long. The V end lost 1 base, the J end lost 4 bases, and 13 bases lay between the germline ends.